The 8 T cell receptor beta chains in this list originate from one sample, sequenced in a study of neurological immune-mediated disorders. TCRdb recomputed calls from the 5' RACE reads with MiXCR, one row per CDR3 protein. The sample records 80,000 or so distinct CDR3 sequences, 9.4% being singletons. The specimen was PBMCs. The receptor source for this set is a man aged 50 to 60 in good health.

On this clonotype itself: At one end the junction does not follow the germline gene, possibly because of a read error. The chain links TRBV5-1 to TRBJ2-3; D ambiguous. CDR3 size: 13 residues. Germline lookup yields CDR1 SGHRS and CDR2 YFSETQ. The CDR3 region has the DNA TGCGCCAGCAGTCTTTTGGGCACATATACGCAGTATTTT. It is translated as CASSLLGTYTQYF.

This clonotype was seen ten or more times. This chain joins TRBV6-6 and TRBJ1-4; TRBD1 matches 10 bases. J was trimmed by 7 bases and V by 5 bases; bases with no gene match: 7. CDR3 length: 15 residues. The V gene's germline CDR1 is MNHNY and CDR2 SVGAGI (reference sequence). The CDR3 DNA reads TGTGCCAGCAGTCCTCCCGGGACAGGGGTTGAAAAACTGTTTTTT. Amino acid sequence: CASSPPGTGVEKLFF.

This clonotype was recorded a few times. The CDR3 sequence is CSAKGQGSGYTF. CDR3 coding DNA: TGCAGCGCGAAGGGACAGGGCAGTGGCTACACCTTC. V usage is TRBV29-1 and J usage is TRBJ1-2; TRBD1 matches 9 bases. V trimming: 7 bases; J trimming: 7 bases; junction bases outside the gene matches: 7. This CDR3 spans 12 amino acids. Per germline, CDR1 SQVTM and CDR2 ANQGSEA.

The table lists this clonotype with many counts. DNA of the CDR3: TGCGCCAGCAGCTTGTGGAAAACTACAATCCCCGAAAACTACGAGCAGTACTTC. Amino acids: CASSLWKTTIPENYEQYF. The chain links TRBV5-1 to TRBJ2-7; D not certain. Trimming removed 1 base at V and 3 bases at J, with 23 bases between. The CDR3 has 18 amino acids. The germline CDR1 and CDR2 sequences are SGHRS and YFSETQ.

Comments on this clonotype: This may be a read error: a much more frequent sequence differs by one nucleotide. The V gene is TRBV18, the J gene TRBJ2-2; D is unclear. This CDR3 contains 16 residues. CDR1 is KGHSH, CDR2 LQKENI, per germline. Trimming took 1 base from V and 2 from J, leaving 11 bases between them. CDR3 DNA sequence: TGTGCCAGCTCACCACAGGGCTGCAGAAACACCGGGGAGCTGTTTTTT. This encodes CASSPQGCRNTGELFF.

This clonotype appeared many times. The V call is TRBV9, the J call TRBJ2-3, with 8 bases matching TRBD2. The CDR3 length is 17 residues. The V segment lost 3 bases and the J segment 2 bases; nucleotides outside the gene matches: 11. Germline lookup yields CDR1 SGDLS and CDR2 YYNGEE. The CDR3 region is CASSASGGPYLTDTQYF. The CDR3 nucleotides read TGTGCCAGCAGCGCAAGCGGGGGCCCTTACCTCACAGATACGCAGTATTTT.

The V gene is TRBV29-1, the J gene TRBJ2-6, with D uncertain. The CDR3 sequence is 14 residues long. CDR1 and CDR2 from the germline V gene are SQVTM and ANQGSEA. V was cut by 6 bases and J by 0 bases, with 9 bases left in between. CDR3: CSVRGDSGANVLTF. The CDR3, as DNA: TGCAGCGTCCGCGGAGACTCTGGGGCCAACGTCCTGACTTTC.

In its sample, this clonotype was seen many times. The CDR3 protein is CSAHPLQGSGGYTDTQYF. The CDR3 nucleotides are TGCAGTGCTCACCCACTACAGGGATCTGGCGGTTACACAGATACGCAGTATTTT. This chain connects TRBV20-1 to TRBJ2-3; possibly TRBD1 for D (6 bases). V was pared by 5 bases and J by 2 bases, with 26 bases between. Germline V gene lookup returns CDR1 DFQATT and CDR2 SNEGSKA (reference sequence). The CDR3 extends over 18 amino acids.